These 10 T cell receptor beta chains came from one sample sequenced in a study of T cell responses to AZD1222 COVID-19 vaccine. Sequencing used immunoSEQ multiplex PCR; TCRdb keeps in-frame clones, though not all of them. The sample yields approximately 100,000 clones, about nine tenths seen once. Specimen: peripheral blood, collected 28 days after the second AZD1222 dose. The receptors here all came from an adult who received the AZD1222 COVID-19 vaccine.

V is TRBV28 and J is TRBJ2-2; no reliable D call. The CDR3 has 16 residues. The germline CDR1 and CDR2 sequences are MDHEN and SYDVKM. V was shortened by 3 bases and J by 7 bases, with 18 bases between the two germline ends. The CDR3 here is CASSFVRPVTGGELFF. The CDR3 DNA reads as TGTGCCAGCAGTTTTGTTCGGCCAGTCACGGGCGGGGAGCTGTTTTTT. The variable domain in full, completed from reference TRBV28 and TRBJ2-2, reads DVKVTQSSRYLVKRTGEKVFLECVQDMDHENMFWYRQDPGLGLRLIYFSYDVKMKEKGDIPEGYSVSREKKERFSLILESASTNQTSMYLCASSFVRPVTGGELFFGEGSRLTVL.

This clone appeared a single time. The rearrangement uses TRBV6-5 and TRBJ2-7, with no clear D. Germline V CDR1 and CDR2: MNHEY, SVGAGI. The CDR3 has 14 amino acids. V gave up 6 bases and J gave up 7 bases, with 19 bases separating them. The CDR3 spells CASSPSGPSGEQYF. CDR3 coding DNA: TGTGCCAGCAGCCCGTCAGGACCGAGTGGAGAGCAGTACTTC.

This clone was recorded only once. The chain recombines TRBV6-2 or TRBV6-3 with TRBJ2-7; 9 positions match TRBD2. Germline values: CDR1 MNHEY, CDR2 SVGEGT. There are 15 residues in the CDR3. V lost 2 bases to trimming and J lost 1 base; unmatched junction nucleotides: 3. The CDR3 DNA follows: TGTGCCAGCAGTTACGCGCGGGGGGGGTCCTACGAGCAGTACTTC. Its translation: CASSYARGGSYEQYF.

J is TRBJ2-6 and V is TRBV12-3 or TRBV12-4; D ambiguous. V gave up 6 bases and J gave up 0 bases, with 3 bases separating them. The CDR3 has 13 amino acids. The CDR3 spells CASSPSGANVLTF. The CDR3 coding sequence is TGTGCCAGCAGCCCCTCTGGGGCCAACGTCCTGACTTTC.

The chain couples TRBV5-1 to TRBJ2-7; D call uncertain. The germline CDR1 and CDR2 sequences are SGHRS and YFSETQ. V was pared by 0 bases and J by 2 bases, with 9 bases between. The CDR3 length is 14 residues. CDR3 residues: CASSLGQETYEQYF. The CDR3 region has the DNA TGCGCCAGCAGCTTGGGCCAGGAAACCTACGAGCAGTACTTC.

This chain links TRBV11-3 with TRBJ2-3, with 7 bases aligning to TRBD1. The trim removed 4 bases at V and 0 bases at J, leaving 13 bases unmatched. This CDR3 spans 18 amino acids. From germline, CDR1 is SGHNT and CDR2 YENEEA. The DNA of the CDR3 is TGTGCCAGCAGCTCCGGACAGGCCGTGGGGCCAAGCACAGATACGCAGTATTTT. Translation gives CASSSGQAVGPSTDTQYF. Together with reference TRBV11-3 and TRBJ2-3, the CDR3 gives the full variable domain: EAGVVQSPRYKIIEKKQPVAFWCNPISGHNTLYWYLQNLGQGPELLIRYENEEAVDDSQLPKDRFSAERLKGVDSTLKIQPAELGDSAVYLCASSSGQAVGPSTDTQYFGPGTRLTVL.

The chain is built from TRBV5-1 and TRBJ2-7; possible D gene TRBD1, 5 bases. V lost 0 bases to trimming and J lost 5 bases, with 12 bases between them. There are 14 residues in the CDR3. Germline CDR1 is SGHRS and CDR2 is YFSETQ. In nucleotides, the CDR3 is TGCGCCAGCAGCTTGGGGGCAGGGATGGACGAGCAGTACTTC. It yields the protein CASSLGAGMDEQYF. Looking up the rest from reference TRBV5-1 and TRBJ2-7 gives the full variable domain: KAGVTQTPRYLIKTRGQQVTLSCSPISGHRSVSWYQQTPGQGLQFLFEYFSETQRNKGNFPGRFSGRQFSNSRSEMNVSTLELGDSALYLCASSLGAGMDEQYFGPGTRLTVT.

The chain has TRBV18 and TRBJ1-1; D may be TRBD1 (6 bases). The CDR3 is made up of 13 amino acids. Germline-derived CDR1 and CDR2 are KGHSH and LQKENI. The V end lost 4 bases, the J end lost 11 bases, and 17 bases lay between the germline ends. CDR3 sequence reads: CASSQNSGELAFF. In DNA, the CDR3 is TGTGCCAGCTCACAAAATTCAGGGGAATTGGCTTTCTTT.

The V and J genes are TRBV11-3 and TRBJ2-7; D is unclear. This CDR3 region has 13 residues. V lost 0 bases to trimming and J lost 7 bases, with 10 bases between them. The germline gives CDR1 SGHNT, CDR2 YENEEA. For the CDR3, the DNA is TGTGCCAGCAGCTTAGAAAGGGCAGAAGAGCAGTACTTC. As protein: CASSLERAEEQYF.

This clone was picked up one time. CDR3 sequence reads: CASSQDHGSNEQFF. In DNA form, the CDR3 reads TGTGCCAGCAGCCAAGATCATGGATCGAATGAGCAGTTCTTC. This chain uses TRBV14 with TRBJ2-1; D not certain. CDR3 length: 14 residues. Germline V gives CDR1 SGHDN, CDR2 FVKESK. Trimming removed 0 bases from V and 7 bases from J, with 10 bases in between.